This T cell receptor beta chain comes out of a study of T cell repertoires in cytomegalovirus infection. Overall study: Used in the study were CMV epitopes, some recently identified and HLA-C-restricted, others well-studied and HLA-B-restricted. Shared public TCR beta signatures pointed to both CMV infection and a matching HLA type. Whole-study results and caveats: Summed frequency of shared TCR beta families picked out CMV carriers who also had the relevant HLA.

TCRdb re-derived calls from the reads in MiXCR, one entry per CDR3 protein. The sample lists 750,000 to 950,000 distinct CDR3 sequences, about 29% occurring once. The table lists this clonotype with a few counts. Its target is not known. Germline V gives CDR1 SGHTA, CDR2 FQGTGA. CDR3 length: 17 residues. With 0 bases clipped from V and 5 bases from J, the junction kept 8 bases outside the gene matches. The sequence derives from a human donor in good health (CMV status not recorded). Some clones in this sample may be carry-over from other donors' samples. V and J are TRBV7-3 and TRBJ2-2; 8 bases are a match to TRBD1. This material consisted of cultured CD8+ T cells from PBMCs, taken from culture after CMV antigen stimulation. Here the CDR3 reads CASSLTQDRVGTGELFF. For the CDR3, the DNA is TGTGCCAGCAGCTTAACCCAGGACAGGGTGGGAACCGGGGAGCTGTTTTTT.